Shown below are 10 T cell receptor beta chains from a single sample sequenced in a study of cytomegalovirus exposure and HLA in healthy donors. Both 60 Vbeta primers and 13 Jbeta primers went into the PCR. Sequenced by immunoSEQ multiplex PCR; TCRdb stores in-frame clones only, minus some. This table lists about 200,000 clones. The specimen sequenced was PBMCs. The receptors derive from a girl aged 2-10 years in good health and CMV-seropositive.

This chain links TRBV7-2 with TRBJ2-2; possible D gene TRBD1, 7 bases. Between the trimmed V and J ends, which lost 3 bases and 5 bases, there was a span of 19 bases. The CDR3 is made up of 17 amino acids. The V gene's germline CDR1 is SGHTA and CDR2 FQGNSA. CDR3 region: CASSFGGGMGRTGELFF. CDR3 DNA sequence: TGTGCCAGCAGCTTCGGAGGGGGCATGGGGCGGACCGGGGAGCTGTTTTTT.

The V call is TRBV11-1, the J call TRBJ2-1, with D tentatively TRBD1 (6 bases). This CDR3 has 16 residues. From germline, CDR1 is SGHAT and CDR2 FQDESV (reference sequence). V was cut by 3 bases and J by 9 bases, with 21 bases left in between. The CDR3 reads CASSFRFQGYSVEQFF. For the CDR3, the DNA is TGTGCCAGCAGCTTCAGATTCCAGGGGTACTCGGTTGAGCAGTTCTTC. The full variable domain, completed using reference TRBV11-1 and TRBJ2-1, is EAEVAQSPRYKITEKSQAVAFWCDPISGHATLYWYRQILGQGPELLVQFQDESVVDDSQLPKDRFSAERLKGVDSTLKIQPAELGDSAMYLCASSFRFQGYSVEQFFGPGTRLTVL.

The CDR3 protein is CASSLRGGSPEAFF. For the CDR3, the DNA is TGTGCCAGCAGCCTAAGGGGCGGGAGCCCTGAAGCTTTCTTT. The chain links TRBV27 to TRBJ1-1; a possible D gene is TRBD1 (5 bases). The CDR3 has 14 amino acids. Trimming took 6 bases from V and 6 from J, leaving 17 bases between them. The germline V gene has CDR1 MNHEY and CDR2 SMNVEV (reference sequence).

The chain combines TRBV11-2 with TRBJ2-5; tentative D call: TRBD2 (5 bases). This CDR3 spans 14 amino acids. Trimming removed 0 bases from V and 2 bases from J, with 7 bases in between. The V gene's germline CDR1 is SGHAT and CDR2 FQNNGV. The CDR3 region is CASSLDPGQETQYF. CDR3 in DNA: TGTGCCAGCAGCTTAGATCCGGGGCAAGAGACCCAGTACTTC.

The rearrangement joins TRBV6-5 to TRBJ1-4; D is unresolved. CDR1 is MNHEY, CDR2 SVGAGI, per germline. Deletions cut 0 bases from V and 10 bases from J, with 12 bases between. The CDR3 covers 14 residues. The CDR3 sequence is CASSYSGGVGKLFF. The DNA of the CDR3 is TGTGCCAGCAGTTACTCGGGCGGGGTAGGAAAACTGTTTTTT.

This chain connects TRBV30 to TRBJ2-5, with D perhaps matching TRBD2 (5 bases). The J call may be incorrect, as the DNA end agrees better with TRBJ2-7. Germline CDR1 and CDR2: GTSNPN and SVGIG (reference sequence). This CDR3 contains 12 residues. CDR3 sequence reads: CAWRAAPYEQYF. The CDR3 nucleotides are TGTGCCTGGAGAGCGGCGCCCTACGAGCAGTACTTC.

To note about this clone: Other DNA sequences from this sample encode an identical CDR3 as well. The chain combines TRBV4-1 with TRBJ2-7, with TRBD1 matching 11 bases. V dropped 3 bases and J dropped 2; count of bases not matched to a gene: 0. CDR1 is MGHRA, CDR2 YSYEKL, per germline. The CDR3 is 14 amino acids. As DNA, the CDR3 is TGCGCCAGCAGCCAGGGACAGGGGGCCTACGAGCAGTACTTC. This encodes CASSQGQGAYEQYF.

This chain uses TRBV4-1 with TRBJ2-7; possible D gene TRBD2, 6 bases. V was clipped by 3 bases and J by 4 bases, with 10 bases between them. Looked up from germline, CDR1 is MGHRA and CDR2 is YSYEKL. CDR3 length: 13 residues. Here the CDR3 reads CASSQGRSYEQYF. CDR3 coding DNA: TGCGCCAGCAGCCAGGGGAGGTCGTACGAGCAGTACTTC.

CDR3 DNA sequence: TGTGCCAGCAGCTTGATGGGACAGGTCTATGGCTACACCTTC. Its translation: CASSLMGQVYGYTF. The chain has TRBV7-9 and TRBJ1-2; 8 bases are a match to TRBD1. The V gene's germline CDR1 is SEHNR and CDR2 FQNEAQ (reference sequence). This CDR3 contains 14 residues. V lost 3 bases and J lost 4; bases outside the gene matches: 4.

The rearrangement joins TRBV5-4 to TRBJ2-3; 11 bases map to TRBD2. Looked up from germline, CDR1 is SGHNT and CDR2 is YYREEE (reference sequence). CDR3 length equals 16 residues. V shed 1 base, J shed 6 bases, and the junction held 7 bases outside the gene matches. The CDR3 DNA sequence: TGTGCCAGCAGCTTGTTAACTAGCGGGAGTTGGGATACGCAGTATTTT. This encodes CASSLLTSGSWDTQYF.